Included here is one T cell receptor beta chain sequence, with context. Its antigen is as yet unknown. These data come from a study of cytomegalovirus exposure and HLA in healthy donors. Study results and caveats: TCR beta V segments were, for the most part, productive about 87% or about 30% of the time in an earlier analysis. In a later analysis, donors in an Asian-associated ancestry cluster reportedly had fewer N-insertions in productive TCRs than the cohort mean. It is likely that the observed cluster of highly shared sequence variants was a sequencing artifact.

This CDR3 is 18 amino acids long. The V and J ends lost 4 bases and 2 bases, in that order; junction bases with no gene match: 14. Germline CDR1 is KGHSH and CDR2 is LQKENI. The PCR contained 60 Vbeta and 13 Jbeta primers. Measured with immunoSEQ multiplex PCR; TCRdb has only the in-frame clones, and not every one. This table has 150,000 to 200,000 clones, roughly 78% appearing once. Sample: PBMCs. The gene calls are TRBV18 and TRBJ1-2, with 9 bases aligning to TRBD1. The sequence came from a woman aged 40 to 50 in good health and CMV-seronegative. For the CDR3, the DNA is TGTGCCAGCTCACTAACGTCCGGGACAGGGCGATCGAACTATGGCTACACCTTC. As protein: CASSLTSGTGRSNYGYTF.